This paragraph reports one TCR beta chain. Sequencing used immunoSEQ multiplex PCR; TCRdb keeps in-frame clones, though not all of them. The repertoire holds about 46,000 clones, with 84% as singletons. The V segment lost 6 bases and the J segment 9 bases; nucleotides outside the gene matches: 7. CDR1 is WSHSY, CDR2 SAAADI, per germline. The CDR3 contains 13 residues. This entry comes from a study of blood T cell repertoires in COVID-19. The clonotype originates from a man between 60 and 70 years old with acute or convalescent COVID-19. This chain connects TRBV10-2 to TRBJ2-1; 8 nucleotides agree with TRBD2. Sequenced input: peripheral blood. DNA for the CDR3: TGCGCCAGCAGGGTCCCGGGGGGGCTTGAGCAGTTCTTC. Its protein product is CASRVPGGLEQFF.